The clone carrying this T cell receptor beta chain was detected ten times or more. Genomic DNA constituted the template upon which TCR beta VDJ and CDR3 profiling was performed. MiXCR was run by TCRdb on the reads, yielding one entry per CDR3 protein. The repertoire consists of 95,000 to 120,000 distinct CDR3 sequences, with around half occurring once and the leading ten covering roughly 31%. This entry comes from a study of CD8+CD57+ T cells in acquired aplastic anemia. Study-level information: Reads per healthy sample averaged about 10 million (CD4+) and 11.0 million (CD8+).

The CDR3 consists of 13 residues. The germline CDR1 and CDR2 sequences are MNHNS and SASEGT. Trimming removed 7 bases from V and 3 bases from J; junction bases left unmatched: 5. The sequencing input was sorted CD4+, CD8+, or CD8+CD57+ T cells (not recorded which) from PBMCs. The origin of this receptor is a human donor in good health, serving as a control. The rearrangement joins TRBV6-1 to TRBJ2-7, with 8 bases that match TRBD1. CDR3 sequence reads: CASTDRGYYEQYF. CDR3 DNA sequence: TGTGCCAGCACAGACAGGGGTTACTACGAGCAGTACTTC.